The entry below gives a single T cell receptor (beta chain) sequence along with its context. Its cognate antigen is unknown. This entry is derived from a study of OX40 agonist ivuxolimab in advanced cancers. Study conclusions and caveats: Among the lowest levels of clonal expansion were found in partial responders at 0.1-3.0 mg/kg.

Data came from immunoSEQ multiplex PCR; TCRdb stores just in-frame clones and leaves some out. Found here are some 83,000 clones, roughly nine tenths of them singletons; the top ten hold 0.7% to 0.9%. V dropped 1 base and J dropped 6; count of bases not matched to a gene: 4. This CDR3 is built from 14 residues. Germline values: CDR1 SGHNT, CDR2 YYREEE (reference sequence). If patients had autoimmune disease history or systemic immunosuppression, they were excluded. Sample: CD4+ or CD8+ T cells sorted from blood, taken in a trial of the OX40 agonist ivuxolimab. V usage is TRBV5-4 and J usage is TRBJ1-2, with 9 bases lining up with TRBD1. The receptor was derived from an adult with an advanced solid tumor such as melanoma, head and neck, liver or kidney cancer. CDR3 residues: CASSLPGQGNGYTF. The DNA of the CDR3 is TGTGCCAGCAGCTTGCCTGGACAGGGGAATGGCTACACCTTC.